This T cell receptor beta chain was identified in a study of blood T cell repertoires in COVID-19. Study-level background: The samples span acute and convalescent COVID-19 from the United States, Italy and Spain. Sample material is recorded as cDNA or gDNA derived from T cells, B-cell-depleted T cells, or PBMCs.

Per the study methods: By means of reference gene primer amplification, nucleated cell counts were estimated. Sequenced by immunoSEQ multiplex PCR; TCRdb stores in-frame clones only, minus some. From that table come the V and J calls and clone size; the DNA was used to work out D and trimming. This table has around 280,000 clones, 75% to 90% appearing once. The V gene's germline CDR1 is SGHVS and CDR2 FQNEAQ. The CDR3 totals 15 residues. Trimming took 6 bases from V and 2 from J, leaving 14 bases between them. Material for sequencing was peripheral blood. The receptor comes from a woman aged 30 to 39 who had recovered from COVID-19. The J gene is TRBJ2-1, the V gene TRBV7-8; D may be TRBD1 (7 bases). The CDR3 DNA reads as TGTGCCAGCAGAGTCGCGGGGACAGCCTACAATGAGCAGTTCTTC. Protein sequence: CASRVAGTAYNEQFF.